Here is one T cell receptor beta chain with its context. Antigen specificity is unknown. Libraries were prepared by immunoSEQ multiplex PCR; TCRdb keeps only in-frame clonotypes and omits some of them. This sample carries approximately 20,000 clones, 75% to 85% of them seen once, and the ten largest clones take approximately 22%. Stated time point: cycle 4 day 1 (C4D1), after 5 to 7 weeks of nivolumab. Brentuximab vedotin exposure varied, and every patient relapsed after autologous stem cell transplantation. Progressive disease, partial response or complete response was each patient's best response. This specimen comes from a study of PD-1 blockade in classical Hodgkin lymphoma. With 2 bases clipped from V and 10 bases from J, the junction kept 2 bases outside the gene matches. Germline V gene sequence: CDR1 KGHSH, CDR2 LQKENI. The CDR3 has 12 amino acids. Study observations and caveats: Complete responders matched newly diagnosed patients in baseline diversity.

The sample here was peripheral blood mononuclear cells (PBMCs), taken before the fourth cycle of nivolumab. This clonotype was obtained from a human donor with classical Hodgkin lymphoma. This rearrangement joins TRBV18 to TRBJ1-1; 9 bases are shared with TRBD1. The CDR3 region has the DNA TGTGCCAGCTCACCAGCGGGACAGGGAGCTTTCTTT. Protein sequence: CASSPAGQGAFF.